Below are 7 T cell receptor beta chains sequenced from a single sample in a study of identical twins. From the 5' RACE reads, TCRdb called clonotypes with MiXCR, one entry per CDR3 protein. The top ten hold roughly 4.3% of the sample, which has 600,000 to 700,000 distinct CDR3 sequences, approximately 21% seen once. This sample was also put to use in a study of T cells expressing NK-cell markers.

Sequenced sample: PBMCs. The origin of the receptors is a woman aged 18-29 years in good health.

The chain employs TRBV4-3 and TRBJ2-7; 7 bases align to TRBD1. The J segment lost 8 bases and the V segment lost 4 bases, leaving 5 bases of the junction unmatched. This CDR3 region has 12 residues. Germline V gene data show CDR1 as LGHNA and CDR2 as YSLEER. The CDR3 loop is CASSLRQGKQYF. In nucleotides, the CDR3 is TGCGCCAGCAGCCTGAGACAGGGTAAGCAGTACTTC.

This clonotype was counted only a few times. The V call is TRBV19, the J call TRBJ2-1, with 11 bases that match TRBD2. The CDR3 contains 15 residues. CDR1 and CDR2 (germline): LNHDA, SQIVND (reference sequence). Trimming cost V 4 bases and J 7 bases; bases outside gene matches: 6. The CDR3 coding sequence is TGTGCCAGTAGTAAAGGGACTAGCGGTATGAATGAGCAGTTCTTC. Translating gives CASSKGTSGMNEQFF.

The V gene is TRBV9, the J gene TRBJ1-1; D might be TRBD1 (5 bases). CDR1 is SGDLS and CDR2 is YYNGEE in the germline V gene. V was clipped by 4 bases and J by 8 bases, with 15 bases between them. This CDR3 is built from 13 residues. The DNA for the CDR3 is TGTGCCAGCAGCACCCGATTTGGGGCCGAAGCTTTCTTT. Protein: CASSTRFGAEAFF.

The chain is built from TRBV12-3 or TRBV12-4 and TRBJ2-2; possibly TRBD1 for D (5 bases). The CDR3 extends over 15 amino acids. V was pared by 4 bases and J by 5 bases, with 14 bases between. The CDR3 DNA sequence: TGTGCCAGCAGTTATGTAGGGGCGCGAACCGGGGAGCTGTTTTTT. Translating gives CASSYVGARTGELFF.

This clonotype was observed a handful of times. V is TRBV6-5 and J is TRBJ1-6; D is uncertain. The CDR3 spans 13 residues. The germline V gene encodes CDR1 MNHEY and CDR2 SVGAGI. The ends were cut back, 2 bases at V and 8 bases at J, with 7 bases in the middle. The CDR3 sequence: CASSYDRYSPLHF. In DNA form, the CDR3 reads TGTGCCAGCAGTTACGATAGGTATTCACCCCTCCACTTT.

The sample holds many counts of this clonotype. The chain has TRBV24-1 and TRBJ2-1; 8 bases line up with TRBD2. This CDR3 region has 13 residues. V lost 10 bases and J lost 8; bases outside the gene matches: 9. Per the germline V gene, CDR1 is KGHDR and CDR2 is SFDVKD. The DNA for the CDR3 is TGTGCCACGAGCGGGGGCCCCGTACATGAGCAGTTCTTC. This gives the protein CATSGGPVHEQFF.

The rearrangement joins TRBV10-3 to TRBJ2-7, with 8 bases that match TRBD1. This CDR3 is 14 amino acids long. Germline V gives CDR1 ENHRY, CDR2 SYGVKD. Trimming at V came to 10 bases and at J to 4 bases, leaving 12 bases not matched to a gene. For the CDR3, the DNA is TGTGCCAGCGCCGTCGGACAGGGAGGATACGAGCAGTACTTC. Translated, it gives CASAVGQGGYEQYF.